One sample yielded the 10 T cell receptor beta chains listed below, sequenced in a study of regulatory dendritic cells for organ transplantation. Assay used: immunoSEQ multiplex PCR; TCRdb lists only in-frame clones, some missing. Of roughly 35,000 clones listed, 85% to 90% are singletons. The material sequenced was naive CD4+ T cells from blood. Subset meaning: CD45RA+ naive T cells. The receptor set was obtained from a human donor in good health.

V gene TRBV28 combines with J gene TRBJ2-7, with D hard to call. Germline values: CDR1 MDHEN, CDR2 SYDVKM. The CDR3 is made up of 14 amino acids. Trimming took 8 bases from V and 2 from J, leaving 16 bases between them. The CDR3 DNA follows: TGTGCCAGCTTTGCCCGGGTGGGAACCTACGAGCAGTACTTC. Translating it yields CASFARVGTYEQYF.

This chain links TRBV30 with TRBJ1-5; D is unclear. The CDR3 runs 14 residues. Germline values: CDR1 GTSNPN, CDR2 SVGIG (reference sequence). V lost 2 bases to trimming and J lost 5 bases, with 13 bases between them. The CDR3 DNA sequence: TGTGCCTGGAGTAGCCTAGCAAACTATCAGCCCCAGCATTTT. Translated: CAWSSLANYQPQHF.

V and J are TRBV7-9 and TRBJ1-4, with a possible D match to TRBD1 (5 bases). The germline V gene encodes CDR1 SEHNR and CDR2 FQNEAQ (reference sequence). The CDR3 is made up of 14 amino acids. Trimming removed 4 bases at V and 5 bases at J, with 11 bases between. The CDR3 region has the DNA TGTGCCAGCAGCTCCGGGACCGTCAATGAAAAACTGTTTTTT. It encodes CASSSGTVNEKLFF. The full variable domain, with the rest looked up from reference TRBV7-9 and TRBJ1-4, is DTGVSQNPRHKITKRGQNVTFRCDPISEHNRLYWYRQTLGQGPEFLTYFQNEAQLEKSRLLSDRFSAERPKGSFSTLEIQRTEQGDSAMYLCASSSGTVNEKLFFGSGTQLSVL.

The chain has TRBV7-9 and TRBJ2-5; D is possibly TRBD1 (8 bases). Germline V gene lookup returns CDR1 SEHNR and CDR2 FQNEAQ (reference sequence). V lost 6 bases and J 4 bases, leaving 15 bases between the germline ends. The length of the CDR3 is 14 residues. In DNA form, the CDR3 reads TGTGCCAGCAGGAAGACAGGGGAGGGAGAGACCCAGTACTTC. Amino acid sequence: CASRKTGEGETQYF. Full variable domain (remainder filled in from reference TRBV7-9 and TRBJ2-5): DTGVSQNPRHKITKRGQNVTFRCDPISEHNRLYWYRQTLGQGPEFLTYFQNEAQLEKSRLLSDRFSAERPKGSFSTLEIQRTEQGDSAMYLCASRKTGEGETQYFGPGTRLLVL.

The V and J genes are TRBV6-5 and TRBJ1-1; 9 bases map to TRBD1. Germline V gene lookup returns CDR1 MNHEY and CDR2 SVGAGI. This CDR3 has 14 residues. After removal of 0 bases from V and 14 bases from J, the junction contained 10 bases not matched to a gene. This CDR3 is CASSYSDRGSAKFF. In DNA, the CDR3 is TGTGCCAGCAGTTACTCCGACAGGGGGAGTGCTAAGTTCTTT.

The V call is TRBV7-2, the J call TRBJ2-1; 8 nucleotides match TRBD2. The trim removed 1 base at V and 5 bases at J, leaving 4 bases unmatched. The V gene's germline CDR1 is SGHTA and CDR2 FQGNSA. CDR3 length: 15 residues. The DNA of the CDR3 is TGTGCCAGCAGCTTAGACCGGGGGGGCCACAATGAGCAGTTCTTC. It translates to CASSLDRGGHNEQFF.

The chain is built from TRBV27 and TRBJ2-3, with 11 bases matching TRBD2. Trimming removed 7 bases from V and 2 bases from J; junction bases left unmatched: 14. The V gene's germline CDR1 is MNHEY and CDR2 SMNVEV (reference sequence). The CDR3 extends over 18 amino acids. The CDR3 here is CASIRTFTSGGYTDTQYF. The CDR3 bases are TGTGCCAGCATCCGTACATTCACTAGCGGGGGTTACACAGATACGCAGTATTTT.

Only one count was recorded for this clone. The chain is built from TRBV6-5 and TRBJ2-7; no definite D call. From germline, CDR1 is MNHEY and CDR2 SVGAGI. CDR3 length equals 13 residues. V lost 4 bases and J 4 bases, leaving 11 bases between the germline ends. The CDR3 bases are TGTGCCAGCAGTTTAGGACGGAGTTACGAGCAGTACTTC. This codes for CASSLGRSYEQYF.

This clone was counted a single time. The chain employs TRBV4-2 and TRBJ2-1; 10 bases align to TRBD2. After removal of 2 bases from V and 3 bases from J, the junction contained 1 base not matched to a gene. The CDR3 length is 15 residues. CDR1 and CDR2 (germline): LGHNA, YNFKEQ. CDR3 loop: CASSQSGGDYNEQFF. CDR3 bases: TGTGCCAGCAGCCAAAGCGGGGGGGACTACAATGAGCAGTTCTTC.

This chain connects TRBV5-1 to TRBJ2-7; D possibly corresponds to TRBD1 (6 bases). Germline assignment: CDR1 SGHRS and CDR2 YFSETQ. The CDR3 contains 14 residues. V lost 0 bases, J lost 6 bases, and 13 bases lay in between. In nucleotides, the CDR3 is TGCGCCAGCAGCTTGGGAACAGGGCTGGGCGAGCAGTACTTC. Its translation: CASSLGTGLGEQYF.